A single sample gave rise to the 11 T cell receptor beta chains below, sequenced in a study of blood T cell repertoires in COVID-19. Profiling relied on immunoSEQ multiplex PCR, and the TCRdb table lists in-frame clones only, not all of them. The sample has more than 95,000 clones, approximately 80% seen once. Sequencing was done on a sample of peripheral blood. All receptors derive from a man aged 45 to 65 with acute or convalescent COVID-19.

The rearrangement uses TRBV5-4 and TRBJ2-4, with D tentatively TRBD1 (5 bases). This CDR3 has 15 amino acids. V was clipped by 3 bases and J by 0 bases, with 10 bases between them. The germline V gene has CDR1 SGHNT and CDR2 YYREEE (reference sequence). The CDR3 DNA reads as TGTGCCAGCAGCTCGACAGAATTAGCCAAAAACATTCAGTACTTC. This translates into CASSSTELAKNIQYF.

Turning to this clone: A junction end diverges from the germline sequence, so it may reflect a read error. The V call is TRBV7-7, the J call TRBJ2-3, with D perhaps matching TRBD1 (6 bases). The CDR3 has 15 amino acids. Germline CDR1 is SSHAT and CDR2 is FNYEAQ (reference sequence). The CDR3 coding sequence is TGTGCTAGCAGCTTAGGGCGACAGGGCACAGATACGCAGTATTTT. This sequence encodes CASSLGRQGTDTQYF. The full variable domain, rest sourced from reference TRBV7-7 and TRBJ2-3, is GAGVSQSPRYKVTKRGQDVTLRCDPISSHATLYWYQQALGQGPEFLTYFNYEAQPDKSGLPSDRFSAERPEGSISTLTIQRTEQRDSAMYRCASSLGRQGTDTQYFGPGTRLTVL.

The chain links TRBV5-1 to TRBJ1-2, with 8 bases that match TRBD1. Germline V gene sequence: CDR1 SGHRS, CDR2 YFSETQ. There are 15 residues in the CDR3. Losses at the gene ends were 0 bases for V and 2 bases for J; bases not matched to a gene: 3. CDR3 DNA: TGCGCCAGCAGCTTGGGGACAGGGATGAACTATGGCTACACCTTC. Encoded protein: CASSLGTGMNYGYTF.

The chain couples TRBV19 to TRBJ2-2; D possibly corresponds to TRBD2 (6 bases). CDR1 is LNHDA and CDR2 is SQIVND in the germline V gene (reference sequence). This CDR3 region has 15 residues. Trimming removed 5 bases from V and 4 bases from J, with 14 bases in between. The CDR3 nucleotides are TGTGCCAGTAGTGTCGGAGGAGGGTTCACCGGGGAGCTGTTTTTT. Its protein is CASSVGGGFTGELFF.

The V gene is TRBV11-2, the J gene TRBJ1-6; perhaps TRBD1 as D (6 bases). The germline CDR1 and CDR2 sequences are SGHAT and FQNNGV. The CDR3 runs to 12 residues. The V gene lost 5 bases and the J gene lost 8 bases, with 7 bases spanning the gap. This chain's CDR3 is CASSAGDSPLHF. For the CDR3, the DNA is TGTGCCAGCAGCGCAGGGGATTCACCCCTCCACTTT.

The CDR3 DNA is TGTGCCAGCAGGCCCTCGGTGGGCAATCAGCCCCAGCATTTT. The encoded protein is CASRPSVGNQPQHF. The gene calls are TRBV27 and TRBJ1-5, with D unresolved. This CDR3 has 14 residues. Between the trimmed V and J ends, which lost 6 bases and 2 bases, there was a span of 11 bases. The germline V gene has CDR1 MNHEY and CDR2 SMNVEV (reference sequence).

This sequence joins TRBV4-1 and TRBJ1-3; D remains ambiguous. The CDR3 spans 16 residues. Trimming shortened V by 2 bases and J by 0 bases, and 11 bases separated the two germline ends. CDR1 and CDR2 from the germline V gene are MGHRA and YSYEKL. The CDR3 DNA reads as TGCGCCAGCAGCCAAATGAGACGGAGCTCTGGAAACACCATATATTTT. Translated, it gives CASSQMRRSSGNTIYF.

The gene calls are TRBV5-4 and TRBJ1-2; D uncertain. The germline V and J ends were trimmed by 0 bases and 6 bases, with 9 bases remaining between them. Germline V gene lookup returns CDR1 SGHNT and CDR2 YYREEE (reference sequence). The CDR3 has 13 residues. CDR3 region: CASSLVGSDGYTF. As DNA, the CDR3 is TGTGCCAGCAGCTTGGTAGGGAGCGATGGCTACACCTTC.

The V gene is TRBV28, the J gene TRBJ2-5; D possibly corresponds to TRBD2 (7 bases). Germline values: CDR1 MDHEN, CDR2 SYDVKM. The V end lost 4 bases, the J end lost 5 bases, and 17 bases lay between the germline ends. The CDR3 has 15 residues. Here the CDR3 DNA reads TGTGCCAGCAGTTCCCTAGGGGGGGCCCTTGAGACCCAGTACTTC. It translates to CASSSLGGALETQYF. The variable domain in full, completed from reference TRBV28 and TRBJ2-5, reads DVKVTQSSRYLVKRTGEKVFLECVQDMDHENMFWYRQDPGLGLRLIYFSYDVKMKEKGDIPEGYSVSREKKERFSLILESASTNQTSMYLCASSSLGGALETQYFGPGTRLLVL.

The J gene is TRBJ2-5, the V gene TRBV24-1, with D perhaps TRBD1 (5 bases). Trimming pared 3 bases from V and 6 bases from J, leaving 10 bases between. This CDR3 comprises 13 residues. Germline V gives CDR1 KGHDR, CDR2 SFDVKD. CDR3 DNA sequence: TGTGCCACCAGTGATCAAACAGGAAAGACCCAGTACTTC. Its protein is CATSDQTGKTQYF.

The chain employs TRBV18 and TRBJ2-5, with TRBD2 identical over 7 bases. The CDR3 covers 15 residues. The ends lost 1 base at V and 2 bases at J; junction bases unmatched: 4. CDR1 KGHSH and CDR2 LQKENI come from the germline V gene. CDR3 sequence: CASSPLTSLQETQYF. CDR3 in DNA: TGTGCCAGCTCACCACTGACTAGCTTGCAAGAGACCCAGTACTTC.